The 7 T cell receptor beta chains listed next were all sequenced from one sample in a study of blood T cell repertoires in COVID-19. Some clones are missing from TCRdb's copy, which holds only in-frame ones; the method was immunoSEQ multiplex PCR. The sample holds around 100,000 clones, under 90% seen once. The sample taken for sequencing was peripheral blood. These receptors all come from a human donor in a cohort sampled during active COVID-19.

The chain is built from TRBV12-3 or TRBV12-4 and TRBJ1-1, with D possibly TRBD1 on 5 matching bases. V lost 2 bases and J 7 bases, leaving 11 bases between the germline ends. There are 13 residues in the CDR3. CDR3 protein: CASSLWGGDEAFF. CDR3 nucleotide sequence: TGTGCCAGCAGTTTATGGGGGGGGGATGAAGCTTTCTTT.

The J gene is TRBJ2-1, the V gene TRBV24-1; weak D call: TRBD2 (6 bases). CDR3 size: 14 residues. Germline V gene data show CDR1 as KGHDR and CDR2 as SFDVKD. The ends were cut back, 4 bases at V and 4 bases at J, with 10 bases in the middle. The CDR3 region is CATSDRSGYNEQFF. DNA of the CDR3: TGTGCCACCAGTGACCGCAGCGGGTACAATGAGCAGTTCTTC.

The rearrangement joins TRBV19 to TRBJ1-1; a possible D gene is TRBD1 (6 bases). From germline, CDR1 is LNHDA and CDR2 SQIVND (reference sequence). CDR3 length equals 14 residues. Trimming removed 7 bases from V and 1 base from J, with 13 bases in between. The CDR3 spells CASNRQAPNTEAFF. The DNA for the CDR3 is TGTGCCAGTAACCGACAGGCCCCGAACACTGAAGCTTTCTTT.

The chain employs TRBV7-8 and TRBJ2-6, with D perhaps TRBD2 (6 bases). V gave up 10 bases and J gave up 0 bases, with 10 bases separating them. The CDR3 sequence is 14 residues long. Germline V gene sequence: CDR1 SGHVS, CDR2 FQNEAQ. The CDR3 loop reads CATAGSSGANVLTF. The CDR3 nucleotides read TGTGCCACTGCGGGGAGCTCTGGGGCCAACGTCCTGACTTTC.

This rearrangement joins TRBV29-1 to TRBJ1-4, with D perhaps TRBD1 (6 bases). Trimming removed 7 bases at V and 2 bases at J, with 11 bases between. CDR3 size: 13 residues. Germline assignment: CDR1 SQVTM and CDR2 ANQGSEA. The DNA of the CDR3 is TGCAGCGGATCAGGACAGACTAATGAAAAACTGTTTTTT. Its translation is CSGSGQTNEKLFF.

The V and J genes are TRBV24-1 and TRBJ2-2, with D possibly being TRBD1 (5 bases). The length of the CDR3 is 16 residues. Trimming stripped 5 bases from V and 4 bases from J, with 16 bases between. CDR1 KGHDR and CDR2 SFDVKD come from the germline V gene. The CDR3 loop reads CATSGQGVGRTGELFF. DNA for the CDR3: TGTGCCACCAGTGGGCAGGGTGTAGGCCGCACCGGGGAGCTGTTTTTT.

In its sample, this clone was seen once. CDR3 DNA sequence: TGTGCCAGCAGCCCCGTGGGAGCGGGAGAGACCCAGTACTTC. Protein: CASSPVGAGETQYF. This chain connects TRBV7-9 to TRBJ2-5; tentatively, D is TRBD2 (6 bases). CDR1 and CDR2 (germline): SEHNR, FQNEAQ (reference sequence). The V gene lost 5 bases and the J gene lost 4 bases, with 14 bases spanning the gap. The CDR3 totals 14 residues.